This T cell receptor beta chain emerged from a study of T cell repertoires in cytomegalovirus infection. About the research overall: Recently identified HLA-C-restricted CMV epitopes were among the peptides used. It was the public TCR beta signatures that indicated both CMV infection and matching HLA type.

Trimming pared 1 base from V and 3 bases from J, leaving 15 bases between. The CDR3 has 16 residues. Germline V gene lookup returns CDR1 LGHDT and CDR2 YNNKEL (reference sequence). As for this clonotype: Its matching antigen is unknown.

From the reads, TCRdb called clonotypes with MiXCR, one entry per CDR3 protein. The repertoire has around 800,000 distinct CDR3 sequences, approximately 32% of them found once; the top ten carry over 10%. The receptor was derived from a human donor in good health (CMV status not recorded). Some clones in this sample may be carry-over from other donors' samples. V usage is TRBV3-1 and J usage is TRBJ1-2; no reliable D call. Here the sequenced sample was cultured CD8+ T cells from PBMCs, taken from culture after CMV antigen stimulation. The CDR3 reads CASSQGLPAEYYGYTF. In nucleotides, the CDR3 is TGTGCCAGCAGCCAAGGCCTGCCAGCGGAATACTATGGCTACACCTTC.